These T cell receptor beta chains were read from a single sample in a study of CXCR3-negative and CXCR3-positive naive CD8 T cells. After re-calling the 5' RACE reads, TCRdb lists one entry per CDR3 protein, DNA absent. The repertoire table contains 35,000 to 50,000 distinct CDR3 sequences. Sequencing input: memory CD8+ T cells from blood. All receptors derive from a human donor in good health. Some clones in this sample may be carry-over from other donors' samples. The CDR3 runs from the conserved cysteine through the conserved F or W. Size values are once, few and many counts, or a class for expanded clones, and some rows have none.

CDR3 | J | size | V
CASNRGSFTEAFF | TRBJ1-1 | NA | TRBV7-9
CASSPGTGGYEQYF | TRBJ2-7 | NA | TRBV4-3
CASSSGGSNQPQHF | TRBJ1-5 | NA | TRBV9
CASSRASGYTF | TRBJ1-2 | NA | TRBV7-9
CASSLLGTQEPYEQYF | TRBJ2-7 | NA | TRBV7-8
CASSAYRVSNTEAFF | TRBJ1-1 | NA | TRBV9
CASREYRDRIGETQYF | TRBJ2-5 | NA | TRBV28
CASRGARETGELFF | TRBJ2-2 | NA | TRBV5-1
CASRPSGSGDYTDTQYF | TRBJ2-3 | NA | TRBV6-4
CASSPRDSYEQYF | TRBJ2-7 | NA | TRBV19
CASSLHSGQGDFNEQFF | TRBJ2-1 | NA | TRBV4-1
CASSPPGVGDEQFF | TRBJ2-1 | NA | TRBV11-2
CATQLAGLTGELFF | TRBJ2-2 | NA | TRBV28
CSVEHQDREYGYTF | TRBJ1-2 | NA | TRBV29-1
CASSLAGSPLEQYF | TRBJ2-7 | NA | TRBV27
CATSFSGGLSYEQYF | TRBJ2-7 | NA | TRBV15
CASSVSGQGVYEQFF | TRBJ2-1 | NA | TRBV9
CASSSSGQPYNEQFF | TRBJ2-1 | NA | TRBV9
CAISESRGAGTEAFF | TRBJ1-1 | NA | TRBV10-3
CASSPKVRYNYGYTF | TRBJ1-2 | NA | TRBV9
CASSVGQRNGYTF | TRBJ1-2 | NA | TRBV9
CASSLEGPANTIYF | TRBJ1-3 | NA | TRBV28
CASSLAGHFYGGTQYF | TRBJ2-5 | NA | TRBV5-6
CASSPPASAEQYF | TRBJ2-7 | NA | TRBV7-2
CASSFDRGSAEAFF | TRBJ1-1 | NA | TRBV7-3
CASSPSGGAYNEQFF | TRBJ2-1 | NA | TRBV23-1
CASSQERWEMNTEAFF | TRBJ1-1 | NA | TRBV4-3
CASRPSGGVETQYF | TRBJ2-5 | NA | TRBV12-3/TRBV12-4
CSVGPVATNEKLFF | TRBJ1-4 | medium-sized | TRBV29-1
CASSPFPSGGSYEQYF | TRBJ2-7 | NA | TRBV7-6
CATKRERGEYFETQYF | TRBJ2-5 | medium-sized | TRBV28
CSVAGDNGELFF | TRBJ2-2 | NA | TRBV29-1